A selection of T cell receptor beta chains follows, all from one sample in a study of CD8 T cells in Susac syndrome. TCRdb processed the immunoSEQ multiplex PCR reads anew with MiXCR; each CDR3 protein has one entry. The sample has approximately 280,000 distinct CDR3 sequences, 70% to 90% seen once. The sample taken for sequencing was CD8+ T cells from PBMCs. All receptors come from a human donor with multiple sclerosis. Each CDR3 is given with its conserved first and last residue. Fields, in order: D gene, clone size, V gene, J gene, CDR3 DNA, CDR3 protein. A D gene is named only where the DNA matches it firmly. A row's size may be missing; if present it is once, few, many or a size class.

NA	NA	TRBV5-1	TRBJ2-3	TGCGCCAGCAGCCTCGGAGTAGGGGGAACAGATACGCAGTATTTT	CASSLGVGGTDTQYF
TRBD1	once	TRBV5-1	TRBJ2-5	TGCGCCAGCAGCCCATACAGGGGCCCGTTACAAGAGACCCAGTACTTC	CASSPYRGPLQETQYF
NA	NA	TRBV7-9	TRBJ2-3	TGTGCCAGCAGCTTAGCTGTGCGGGAATGGGATACGCAGTATTTT	CASSLAVREWDTQYF
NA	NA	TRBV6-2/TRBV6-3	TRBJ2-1	TGTGCCAGCAGTCCGGGACTCCTGGATGAGCAGTTCTTC	CASSPGLLDEQFF
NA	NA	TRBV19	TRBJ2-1	TGTGCCAGTAGTGCGAGGAGTCCCTCCTACAATGAGCAGTTCTTC	CASSARSPSYNEQFF
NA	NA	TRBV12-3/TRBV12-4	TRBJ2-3	TGTGCCAGCAGACAAATACTAGCATCCGATACGCAGTATTTT	CASRQILASDTQYF
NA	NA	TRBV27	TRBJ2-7	TGTGCCAGCAGTTTATTCCGGGCCAACTACGAGCAGTACTTC	CASSLFRANYEQYF
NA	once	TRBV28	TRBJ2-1	TGTGCCAGCAGTTTATTAGCGGCCCTTTCCTACAATGAGCAGTTCTTC	CASSLLAALSYNEQFF
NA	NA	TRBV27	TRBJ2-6	TGTGCCAGCAGTTTCTCCCCAGGGACTGGGGCCAACGTCCTGACTTTC	CASSFSPGTGANVLTF
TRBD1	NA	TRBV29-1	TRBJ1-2	TGCAGCGCCCCCGGGACAGGGCTTAACTATGGCTACACCTTC	CSAPGTGLNYGYTF
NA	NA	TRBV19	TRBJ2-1	TGTGCCAGTATTGGTTTGGCGGGACCCTACAATGAGCAGTTCTTC	CASIGLAGPYNEQFF
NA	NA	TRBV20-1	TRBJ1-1	TGCAGTGCTAGAGGGCTATTGAACACTGAAGCTTTCTTT	CSARGLLNTEAFF
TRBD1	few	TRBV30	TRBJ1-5	TGTGCCTGGAGTAACAGGGGGCGCGATCAGCCCCAGCATTTT	CAWSNRGRDQPQHF
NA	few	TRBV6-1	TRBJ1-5	TGTGCCAGCAGCCCAAATATCCAGCCCCAGCATTTT	CASSPNIQPQHF
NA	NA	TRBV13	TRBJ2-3	TGTGCCAGCAGCTTACAGGGCTCAGATACGCAGTATTTT	CASSLQGSDTQYF
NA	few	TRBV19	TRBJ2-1	TGTGCCAGCAGTCATTACAATGAGCAGTTCTTC	CASSHYNEQFF
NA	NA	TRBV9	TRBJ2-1	TGTGCCAGCAGCGTGGAGGGGATGAATTACAATGAGCAGTTCTTC	CASSVEGMNYNEQFF
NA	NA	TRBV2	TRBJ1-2	TGTGCCAGCAGTGGGTCGTGGGGTCGGAACTCGGATGGCTACACCTTC	CASSGSWGRNSDGYTF
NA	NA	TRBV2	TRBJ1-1	TGTGCCAGCAGTGAAGTTGGAGGGGGGAACACTGAAGCTTTCTTT	CASSEVGGGNTEAFF
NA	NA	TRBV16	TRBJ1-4	TGTGCCAGCAGCCTACGTCTTATAAGGGATGAAAAACTGTTTTTT	CASSLRLIRDEKLFF
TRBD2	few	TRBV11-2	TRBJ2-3	TGTGCCAGCAGCCCCCCGACTAGCGGGATACGAGATACGCAGTATTTT	CASSPPTSGIRDTQYF
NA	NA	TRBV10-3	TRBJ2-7	TGTGCCATCAGTCAGACAGGTAGCTCCTACGAGCAGTACTTC	CAISQTGSSYEQYF
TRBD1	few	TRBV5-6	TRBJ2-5	TGTGCCAGCAGCGGTTGGACAGGGCCTGGGGAGACCCAGTACTTC	CASSGWTGPGETQYF
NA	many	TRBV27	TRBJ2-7	TGTGCCAGCAGTCTGACAGTCTCCTACGAGCAGTACTTC	CASSLTVSYEQYF
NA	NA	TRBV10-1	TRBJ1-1	TGCGCCAGCAGCTCCGGGACATTCCCTTTCTTT	CASSSGTFPFF
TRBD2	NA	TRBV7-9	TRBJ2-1	TGTGCCAGCAGCGCGGGACTAGCGGGAGGGCCAGGGAATGAGCAGTTCTTC	CASSAGLAGGPGNEQFF
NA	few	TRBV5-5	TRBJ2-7	TGTGCCAGCAGCTTGATAGCGACAGGCCCCTACGAGCAGTACTTC	CASSLIATGPYEQYF
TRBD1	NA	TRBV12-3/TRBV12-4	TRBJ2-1	TGTGCCAGCAGTTTTACGCCCGGGACAGGGGGTGGGCAGTTCTTC	CASSFTPGTGGGQFF
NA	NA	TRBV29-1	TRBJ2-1	TGCAGCGTTAATTGGGAGCGGGCCCATGAGCAGTTCTTC	CSVNWERAHEQFF
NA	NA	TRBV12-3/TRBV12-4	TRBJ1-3	TGTGCCAGCAACATCGGGGCATCCTCTGGAAACACCATATATTTT	CASNIGASSGNTIYF
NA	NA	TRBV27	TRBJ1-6	TGTGCCAGCAGAGTGAGGGGAAACAGAGCCTATAATTCACCCCTCCACTTT	CASRVRGNRAYNSPLHF
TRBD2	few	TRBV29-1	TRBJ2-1	TGCAGCGTTGAGTTCGGACTAGCTATAGACAATGAGCAGTTCTTC	CSVEFGLAIDNEQFF
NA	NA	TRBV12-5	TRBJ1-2	TGTGCTAGTGGTTCGGACCCGGGAGTGAGTAACTATGGCTACACCTTC	CASGSDPGVSNYGYTF
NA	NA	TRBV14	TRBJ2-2	TGTGCCAGCAGCCGCGCTAGCATGAACACCGGGGAGCTGTTTTTT	CASSRASMNTGELFF
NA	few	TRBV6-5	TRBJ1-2	TGTGCCAGCAGTTACTCGGGGGGAATCGGCTACACCTTC	CASSYSGGIGYTF
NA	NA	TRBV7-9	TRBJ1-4	TGTGCCAGCAGCTTACGGGTCGGCAGGGGAGAGGAACTGTTTTTT	CASSLRVGRGEELFF
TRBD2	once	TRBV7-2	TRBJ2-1	TGTGCCAGCAGTCAAGGGAGGGCAGCGGGAAGCTCCTACAATGAGCAGTTCTTC	CASSQGRAAGSSYNEQFF
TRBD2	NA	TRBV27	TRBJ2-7	TGTGCCAGCAGTCCCGGACTAGTCTACGAGCAGTACTTC	CASSPGLVYEQYF
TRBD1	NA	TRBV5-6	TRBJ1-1	TGTGCCAGCACCCTTGGCGGGGACAGACGTTTGTCGGCTTTCTTT	CASTLGGDRRLSAFF
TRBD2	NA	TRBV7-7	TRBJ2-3	TGTGCTAGCAGCGAAGGACTAGCGGGCACAGATACGCAGTATTTT	CASSEGLAGTDTQYF
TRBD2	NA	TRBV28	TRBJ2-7	TGTGCCAGCAACCCGACTAGCGGGAGGGGGACGAACGAGCAGTACTTC	CASNPTSGRGTNEQYF
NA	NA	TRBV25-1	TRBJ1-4	TGTGCCACCGGAATCGCGTGGGAAAAACTGTTTTTT	CATGIAWEKLFF
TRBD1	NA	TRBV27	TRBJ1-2	TGTGCCAGCAGAGGCTCCGGGACAGGGAATTATAACTATGGCTACACCTTC	CASRGSGTGNYNYGYTF
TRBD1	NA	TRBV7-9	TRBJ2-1	TGTGCCAGCAGCCCACAGGGGGGAAGGGCCAATGAGCAGTTCTTC	CASSPQGGRANEQFF
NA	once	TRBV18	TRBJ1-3	TGTGCCAGCTCACCAAACGGCAGGGCAACTGGAAACACCATATATTTT	CASSPNGRATGNTIYF
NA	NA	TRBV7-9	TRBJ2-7	TGTGCCAGCAGCTTGACAGAGCGAAGTTCGGGCTACGAGCAGTACTTC	CASSLTERSSGYEQYF